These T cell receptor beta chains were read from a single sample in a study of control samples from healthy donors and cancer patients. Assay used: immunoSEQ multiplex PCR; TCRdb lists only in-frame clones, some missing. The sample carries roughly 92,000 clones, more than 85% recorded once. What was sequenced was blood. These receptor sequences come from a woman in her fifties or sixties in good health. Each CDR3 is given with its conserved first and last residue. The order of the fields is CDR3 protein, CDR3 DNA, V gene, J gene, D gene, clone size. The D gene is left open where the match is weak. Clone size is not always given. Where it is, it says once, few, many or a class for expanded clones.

CDR3aa: CASRPRDGSGNTIYF
CDR3nt: TGTGCCAGCAGGCCTCGGGACGGCTCTGGAAACACCATATATTTT
v_gene: TRBV6-5
j_gene: TRBJ1-3
d_gene: -
abundance: once

CDR3aa: CAISGRTVGNEQFF
CDR3nt: TGTGCCATCAGTGGCCGAACAGTAGGGAATGAGCAGTTCTTC
v_gene: TRBV10-3
j_gene: TRBJ2-1
d_gene: -
abundance: -

CDR3aa: CASSLTSGGDTQYF
CDR3nt: TGTGCCAGCAGTTTGACTAGCGGGGGGGATACGCAGTATTTT
v_gene: TRBV6-5
j_gene: TRBJ2-3
d_gene: TRBD2
abundance: -

CDR3aa: CASSLLAGGRYNEQFF
CDR3nt: TGTGCCAGCAGTTTGCTAGCGGGAGGTCGGTACAATGAGCAGTTCTTC
v_gene: TRBV28
j_gene: TRBJ2-1
d_gene: TRBD2
abundance: -

CDR3aa: CSVTGGHTDTQYF
CDR3nt: TGCAGCGTTACAGGCGGGCACACAGATACGCAGTATTTT
v_gene: TRBV29-1
j_gene: TRBJ2-3
d_gene: -
abundance: -

CDR3aa: CATSRSIMNTEAFF
CDR3nt: TGTGCCACCAGCAGAAGCATTATGAACACTGAAGCTTTCTTT
v_gene: TRBV15
j_gene: TRBJ1-1
d_gene: -
abundance: few

CDR3aa: CASSPDSRSADTQYF
CDR3nt: TGTGCCAGCAGTCCCGATAGCCGGAGCGCAGATACGCAGTATTTT
v_gene: TRBV5-4
j_gene: TRBJ2-3
d_gene: -
abundance: -

CDR3aa: CASSQEGRRVGRGFYNEQFF
CDR3nt: TGCGCCAGCAGCCAAGAGGGGCGAAGAGTAGGCAGGGGGTTTTACAATGAGCAGTTCTTC
v_gene: TRBV4-1
j_gene: TRBJ2-1
d_gene: TRBD1
abundance: -

CDR3aa: CASSFNSFGTAFNEQFF
CDR3nt: TGTGCCAGCAGCTTCAACAGCTTTGGGACTGCCTTCAATGAGCAGTTCTTC
v_gene: TRBV7-3
j_gene: TRBJ2-1
d_gene: -
abundance: -

CDR3aa: CASSLERGYSYEQYF
CDR3nt: TGTGCCAGCAGCTTAGAGCGGGGGTACTCCTACGAGCAGTACTTC
v_gene: TRBV7-2
j_gene: TRBJ2-7
d_gene: TRBD2
abundance: -

CDR3aa: CASSGTTGGNYGYTF
CDR3nt: TGCGCCAGCAGCGGTACGACAGGGGGAAACTATGGCTACACCTTC
v_gene: TRBV5-1
j_gene: TRBJ1-2
d_gene: TRBD1
abundance: -

CDR3aa: CATSRDYGTAAETQYF
CDR3nt: TGTGCCACCAGCAGAGATTACGGGACCGCGGCGGAGACCCAGTACTTC
v_gene: TRBV15
j_gene: TRBJ2-5
d_gene: -
abundance: -

CDR3aa: CASSRGGGNQPQHF
CDR3nt: TGTGCCAGCAGCCGAGGGGGAGGCAATCAGCCCCAGCATTTT
v_gene: TRBV3-1/TRBV3-2
j_gene: TRBJ1-5
d_gene: -
abundance: once

CDR3aa: CASSRRGQGAGELFF
CDR3nt: TGTGCCAGCAGTCGAAGGGGGCAGGGAGCCGGGGAGCTGTTTTTT
v_gene: TRBV6-5
j_gene: TRBJ2-2
d_gene: TRBD1
abundance: -

CDR3aa: CASRYRGAGGTYEQYF
CDR3nt: TGTGCCAGCAGGTATCGGGGAGCGGGAGGGACCTACGAGCAGTACTTC
v_gene: TRBV28
j_gene: TRBJ2-7
d_gene: TRBD2
abundance: few

CDR3aa: CASSSTRQAPEAFF
CDR3nt: TGTGCCAGCAGCTCTACCCGACAGGCGCCTGAAGCTTTCTTT
v_gene: TRBV5-4
j_gene: TRBJ1-1
d_gene: -
abundance: -

CDR3aa: CASSSGGAAPGDEKLFF
CDR3nt: TGTGCCAGCAGTTCTGGGGGGGCTGCCCCTGGAGATGAAAAACTGTTTTTT
v_gene: TRBV28
j_gene: TRBJ1-4
d_gene: -
abundance: -

CDR3aa: CASSLGQGFSPLHF
CDR3nt: TGCGCCAGCAGCTTGGGCCAGGGGTTCTCACCCCTCCACTTT
v_gene: TRBV5-1
j_gene: TRBJ1-6
d_gene: -
abundance: -

CDR3aa: CASGRSAGGANVLTF
CDR3nt: TGTGCCAGCGGGAGGAGCGCGGGTGGGGCCAACGTCCTGACTTTC
v_gene: TRBV28
j_gene: TRBJ2-6
d_gene: -
abundance: -

CDR3aa: CASSVGFSRSYEQYF
CDR3nt: TGTGCCAGCAGCGTAGGATTCTCCCGCTCCTACGAGCAGTACTTC
v_gene: TRBV9
j_gene: TRBJ2-7
d_gene: -
abundance: -